The present entry profiles one TCR beta chain with its context. What it binds is not known. This entry comes from a study of CD8 T cells in ankylosing spondylitis. Study outcomes and limitations: Matched ankylosing spondylitis synovial fluid reportedly contained a significantly enriched population of disease-linked clones. Ankylosing spondylitis blood seemed to carry a telltale TCR beta motif made of about 8 highly homologous variants. CD8+ cells made up the disease-linked clones, which were relatively rare in peripheral blood.

TCRdb independently ran MiXCR on the 5' RACE reads; one entry per CDR3 protein. The data show approximately 550,000 distinct CDR3 sequences, approximately 11% seen once. This clonotype originated in a male donor with ankylosing spondylitis. Sequenced input: blood, either unsorted or a sorted T cell fraction (not recorded which).

In DNA form, the CDR3 reads TGTGCCAGCAGCCTCGTCGGGGCGGGACCCTACGAGCAGTACTTC. Translated: CASSLVGAGPYEQYF. The chain couples TRBV4-2 to TRBJ2-7; tentatively, D is TRBD2 (6 bases). Germline assignment: CDR1 LGHNA and CDR2 YNFKEQ. The CDR3 spans 15 residues. Trimming removed 4 bases at V and 2 bases at J, with 15 bases between.